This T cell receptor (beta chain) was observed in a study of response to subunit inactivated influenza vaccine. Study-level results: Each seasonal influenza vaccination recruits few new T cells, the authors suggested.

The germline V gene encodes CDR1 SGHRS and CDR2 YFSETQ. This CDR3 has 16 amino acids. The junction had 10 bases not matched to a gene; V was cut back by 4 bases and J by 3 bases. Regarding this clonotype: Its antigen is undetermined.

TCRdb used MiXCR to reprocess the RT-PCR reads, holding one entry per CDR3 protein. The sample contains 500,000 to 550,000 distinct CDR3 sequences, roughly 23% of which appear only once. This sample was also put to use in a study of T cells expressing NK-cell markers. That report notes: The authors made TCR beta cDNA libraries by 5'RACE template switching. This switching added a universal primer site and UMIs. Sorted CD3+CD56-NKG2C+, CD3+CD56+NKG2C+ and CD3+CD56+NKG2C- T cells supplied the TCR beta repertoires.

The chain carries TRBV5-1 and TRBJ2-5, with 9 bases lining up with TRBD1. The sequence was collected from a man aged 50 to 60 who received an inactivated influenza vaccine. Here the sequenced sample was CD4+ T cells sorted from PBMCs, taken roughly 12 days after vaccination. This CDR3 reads CASSMGTGRGEETQYF. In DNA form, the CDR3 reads TGCGCCAGCAGCATGGGGACAGGGAGAGGGGAAGAGACCCAGTACTTC.